This TCR beta chain stems from a study of blood T cells in healthy people across ages. Broader study findings: A roughly linear fall in TCR beta diversity per million T cells was seen with increasing age.

A sample-barcoded 5' primer and a J-beta primer mix were used in a second PCR of roughly 6 to 11 cycles. Every single cDNA molecule received a tag from a template-switch adaptor with 12 random nucleotides. TCRdb passed the 5' RACE reads through MiXCR, listing each CDR3 protein once. This table has about 750,000 distinct CDR3 sequences, 50% to 65% appearing once. CDR3 size: 17 residues. Trimming took 2 bases from V and 3 from J, leaving 18 bases between them. Germline V gene sequence: CDR1 SGHRS, CDR2 YFSETQ. This clonotype was picked up a small number of times. Its antigen is as yet unknown. Sequencing input: blood. The chain recombines TRBV5-1 with TRBJ2-4; weak D call: TRBD2 (6 bases). The clonotype comes from a man aged 80 or over in good health. The CDR3 loop is CASSFGGTASDKNIQYF. CDR3 nucleotide sequence: TGCGCCAGCAGCTTCGGCGGGACCGCCTCGGACAAAAACATTCAGTACTTC.